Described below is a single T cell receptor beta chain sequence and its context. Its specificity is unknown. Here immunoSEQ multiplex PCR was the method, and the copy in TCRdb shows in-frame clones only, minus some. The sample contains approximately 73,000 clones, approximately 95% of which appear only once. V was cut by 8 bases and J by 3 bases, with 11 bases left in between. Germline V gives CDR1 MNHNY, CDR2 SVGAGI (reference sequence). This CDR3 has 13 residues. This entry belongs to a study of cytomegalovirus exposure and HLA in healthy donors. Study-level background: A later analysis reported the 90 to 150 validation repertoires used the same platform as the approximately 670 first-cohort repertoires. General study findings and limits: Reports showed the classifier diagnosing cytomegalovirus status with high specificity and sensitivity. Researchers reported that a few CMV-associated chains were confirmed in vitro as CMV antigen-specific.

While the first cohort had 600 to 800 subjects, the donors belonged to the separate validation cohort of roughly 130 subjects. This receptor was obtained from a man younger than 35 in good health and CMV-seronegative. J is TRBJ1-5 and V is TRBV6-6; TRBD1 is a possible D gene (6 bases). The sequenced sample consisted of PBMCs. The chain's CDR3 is CASDRQVNQPQHF. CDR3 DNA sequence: TGTGCCAGCGACAGACAGGTCAATCAGCCCCAGCATTTT.